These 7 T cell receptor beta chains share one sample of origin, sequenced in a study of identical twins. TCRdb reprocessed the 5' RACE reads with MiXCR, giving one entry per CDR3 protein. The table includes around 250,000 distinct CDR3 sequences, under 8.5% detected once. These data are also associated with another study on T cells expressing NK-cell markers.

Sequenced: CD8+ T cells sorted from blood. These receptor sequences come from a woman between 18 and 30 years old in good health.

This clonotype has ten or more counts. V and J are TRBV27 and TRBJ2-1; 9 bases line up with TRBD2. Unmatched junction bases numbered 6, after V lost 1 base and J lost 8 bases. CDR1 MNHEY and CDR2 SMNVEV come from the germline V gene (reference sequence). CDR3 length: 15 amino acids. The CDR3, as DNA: TGTGCCAGCAGTTTATGGGCGGGAGGGAAGGATGAGCAGTTCTTC. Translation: CASSLWAGGKDEQFF.

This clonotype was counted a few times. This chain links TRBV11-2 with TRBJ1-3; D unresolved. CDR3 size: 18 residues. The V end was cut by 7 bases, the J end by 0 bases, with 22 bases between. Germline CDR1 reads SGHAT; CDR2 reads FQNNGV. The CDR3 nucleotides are TGTGCCAGCACCCCCCGCCCCACGGAGAACCTCTCTGGAAACACCATATATTTT. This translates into CASTPRPTENLSGNTIYF.

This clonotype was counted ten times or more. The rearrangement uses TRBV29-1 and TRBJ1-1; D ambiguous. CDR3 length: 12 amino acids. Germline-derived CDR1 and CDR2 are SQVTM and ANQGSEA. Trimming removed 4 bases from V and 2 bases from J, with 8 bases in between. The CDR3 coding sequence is TGCAGCGTTGTTTCCCTAAACACTGAAGCTTTCTTT. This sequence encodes CSVVSLNTEAFF.

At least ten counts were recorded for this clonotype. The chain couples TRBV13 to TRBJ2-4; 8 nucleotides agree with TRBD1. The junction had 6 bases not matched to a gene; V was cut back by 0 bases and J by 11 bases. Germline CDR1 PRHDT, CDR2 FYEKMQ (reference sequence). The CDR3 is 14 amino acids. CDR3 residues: CASSLGAGGSLQYF. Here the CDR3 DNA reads TGTGCCAGCAGCTTAGGGGCAGGGGGCTCCCTTCAGTACTTC.

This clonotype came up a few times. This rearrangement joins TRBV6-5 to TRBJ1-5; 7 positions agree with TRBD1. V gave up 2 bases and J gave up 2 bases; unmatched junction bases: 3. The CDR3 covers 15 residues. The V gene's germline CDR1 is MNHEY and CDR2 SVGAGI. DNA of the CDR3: TGTGCCAGCAGTTACGGAACAGGGGGCAATCAGCCCCAGCATTTT. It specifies CASSYGTGGNQPQHF.

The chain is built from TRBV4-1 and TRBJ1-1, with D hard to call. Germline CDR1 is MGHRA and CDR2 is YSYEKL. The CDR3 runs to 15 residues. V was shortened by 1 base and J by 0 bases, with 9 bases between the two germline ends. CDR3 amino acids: CASSQVRGMNTEAFF. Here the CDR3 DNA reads TGCGCCAGCAGCCAAGTGAGAGGCATGAACACTGAAGCTTTCTTT.

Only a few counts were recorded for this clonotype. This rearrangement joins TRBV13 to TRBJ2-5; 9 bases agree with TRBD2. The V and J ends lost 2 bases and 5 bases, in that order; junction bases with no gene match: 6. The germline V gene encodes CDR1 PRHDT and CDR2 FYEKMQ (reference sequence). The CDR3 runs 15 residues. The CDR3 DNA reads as TGTGCCAGCAGCTTACGCCTAGCGGGGCAGGAGACCCAGTACTTC. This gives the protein CASSLRLAGQETQYF.